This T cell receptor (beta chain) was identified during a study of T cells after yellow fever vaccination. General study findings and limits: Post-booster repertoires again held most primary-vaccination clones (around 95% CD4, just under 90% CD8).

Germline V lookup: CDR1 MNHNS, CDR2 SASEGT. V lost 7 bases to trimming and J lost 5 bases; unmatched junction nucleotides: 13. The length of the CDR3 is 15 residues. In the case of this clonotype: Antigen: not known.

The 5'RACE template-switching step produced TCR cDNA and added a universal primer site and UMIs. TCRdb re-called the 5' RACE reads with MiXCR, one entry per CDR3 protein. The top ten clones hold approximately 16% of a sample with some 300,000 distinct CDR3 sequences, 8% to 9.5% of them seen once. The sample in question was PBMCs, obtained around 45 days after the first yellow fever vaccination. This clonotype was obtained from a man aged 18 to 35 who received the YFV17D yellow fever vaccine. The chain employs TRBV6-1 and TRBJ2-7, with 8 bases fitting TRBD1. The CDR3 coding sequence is TGTGCCAGCATGCGAGACAGGGGAAGCAGTCACGAGCAGTACTTC. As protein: CASMRDRGSSHEQYF.